What follows describes a single TCR beta chain. Its antigen is unidentified. The cDNA of both the TCRalpha and TCRbeta chains was subjected to two nested PCRs of approximately 16 and 10 cycles. Reanalyzing the 5' RACE reads, TCRdb keeps one entry per CDR3 protein, without DNA. The table gives some 300,000 distinct CDR3 sequences; the top ten clones make up 5% to 6% of it. This specimen belongs to a study of monozygotic twins with inflammatory bowel disease. Study conclusions and caveats: Especially where disease activity was present, IBD patients had fewer clonotypes in common with others than healthy twins did.

This CDR3 region has 14 residues. Germline V lookup: CDR1 DFQATT, CDR2 SNEGSKA (reference sequence). This clonotype originated in a human donor with ulcerative colitis or Crohn's disease, or a healthy co-twin of an affected twin (not recorded which). This chain connects TRBV20-1 to TRBJ2-7. Sequenced input: blood. The CDR3 loop is CSARELGLPNEQYF.